The TCR beta chain described here comes from a study of T cells in Graves' hyperthyroidism and ophthalmopathy. Study in general: Peripheral blood was acquired at first diagnosis, ahead of any therapy whatsoever.

TCR beta CDR3 sequences were amplified from RNA transcripts. The HTBI set primed first-round TCR CDR3 RT-PCR. TCRdb fed the multiplex PCR reads into MiXCR, producing one record per CDR3 protein. The table shows under 400,000 distinct CDR3 sequences, with approximately 14% occurring only once. This clonotype was recorded at least ten times. Participants, patients aged 18 to 65, had newly diagnosed hyperthyroidism with a duration under 2 months. PBMCs came from 10 ml fresh peripheral blood. Germline loops: CDR1 SGHNT, CDR2 YENEEA. The CDR3 length is 15 residues. The germline V and J ends were trimmed by 3 bases and 7 bases, with 19 bases remaining between them.

The origin of this receptor is a woman between 18 and 30 years old with Graves' hyperthyroidism that later progressed to Graves' ophthalmopathy. Sequencing was done on a sample of blood. This chain uses TRBV11-3 with TRBJ2-7; D is uncertain. This CDR3 is CASSLSAVGLGEQYF. The CDR3 nucleotides read TGTGCCAGCAGCTTGTCCGCCGTGGGTCTGGGGGAGCAGTACTTC.